In its sample, the clone carrying this TCR beta chain was seen a few times. The data are from a study of blood T cell repertoires in COVID-19. Clones were sequenced by immunoSEQ multiplex PCR, and TCRdb holds only the in-frame ones, with some missing. The sample has tens of thousands of clones; around 83% are singletons. Germline lookup yields CDR1 MNHEY and CDR2 SVGEGT. The CDR3 totals 15 residues. Trimming took 5 bases from V and 3 from J, leaving 14 bases between them. The V gene is TRBV6-2 or TRBV6-3, the J gene TRBJ1-5; D is perhaps TRBD1 (5 bases). Sequencing used peripheral blood. This sequence originates from a woman over 75 with acute or convalescent COVID-19. The CDR3 region is CASSQPGGTNQPQHF. Written as DNA, the CDR3 is TGTGCCAGCAGTCAACCAGGAGGGACCAATCAGCCCCAGCATTTT.